The 26 T cell receptor beta chains presented below share a single source sample, sequenced in a study of cytomegalovirus exposure and HLA in healthy donors. The PCR made use of 60 Vbeta and 13 Jbeta primers. Only in-frame clones appear in the TCRdb table, and some are missing; sequencing was by immunoSEQ multiplex PCR. Here the sample spans more than 150,000 clones, around four fifths being singletons. The sequencing input was PBMCs. These receptors all stem from a man younger than 35 in good health and CMV-seronegative.

This rearrangement joins TRBV6-5 to TRBJ1-1; D gene ambiguous. CDR3 length equals 14 residues. CDR1 is MNHEY and CDR2 is SVGAGI in the germline V gene. Between the trimmed V and J ends, which lost 4 bases and 5 bases, there was a span of 14 bases. The CDR3: CASSWSGESTEAFF. DNA for the CDR3: TGTGCCAGCAGTTGGTCTGGGGAGAGTACTGAAGCTTTCTTT.

Only a few counts were recorded for this clone. The CDR3 sequence: CASGLIDHRGTNEKLFF. The CDR3, as DNA: TGTGCTAGTGGTTTGATCGACCACAGGGGAACTAATGAAAAACTGTTTTTT. The chain carries TRBV12-5 and TRBJ1-4; 7 bases line up with TRBD1. Germline V gives CDR1 LGHNT, CDR2 FRNRAP. This CDR3 has 17 amino acids. With 2 bases clipped from V and 1 base from J, the junction kept 7 bases outside the gene matches. Full variable domain (missing parts from reference TRBV12-5 and TRBJ1-4): DARVTQTPRHKVTEMGQEVTMRCQPILGHNTVFWYRQTMMQGLELLAYFRNRAPLDDSGMPKDRFSAEMPDATLATLKIQPSEPRDSAVYFCASGLIDHRGTNEKLFFGSGTQLSVL.

V gene TRBV5-1 combines with J gene TRBJ2-7, with D maybe TRBD2 (6 bases). CDR3 length: 16 residues. From germline, CDR1 is SGHRS and CDR2 YFSETQ. Trimming took off 4 bases at V and 7 bases at J, with 24 bases between the two ends. CDR3 protein: CASSPRRDSTPWEQYF. The CDR3 coding sequence is TGCGCCAGCAGCCCCCGTCGGGACTCCACGCCCTGGGAGCAGTACTTC.

This clone showed up just a few times. The J gene is TRBJ2-5, the V gene TRBV7-9; 12 nucleotides line up with TRBD1. V lost 1 base and J lost 6; bases outside the gene matches: 6. From germline, CDR1 is SEHNR and CDR2 FQNEAQ (reference sequence). This CDR3 spans 16 amino acids. CDR3 amino acids: CASSLVGTGGTKTQYF. The CDR3 coding sequence is TGTGCCAGCAGCTTAGTGGGGACAGGGGGCACGAAGACCCAGTACTTC.

J is TRBJ2-1 and V is TRBV4-3, with 11 bases aligning to TRBD2. This CDR3 has 16 amino acids. CDR1 is LGHNA, CDR2 YSLEER, per germline. J lost 4 bases, V lost 4 bases, and 6 bases had no gene match. CDR3 residues: CASSRHGTSGYNEQFF. The CDR3 DNA reads as TGCGCCAGCAGCCGACACGGGACTAGCGGTTACAATGAGCAGTTCTTC.

This clone has more than one count but fewer than ten. The chain carries TRBV7-3 and TRBJ1-2; 9 nucleotides agree with TRBD1. Per germline, CDR1 SGHTA and CDR2 FQGTGA. CDR3 length equals 17 residues. The V gene end was trimmed by 5 bases and the J gene end by 0 bases; junction bases not matched to a gene: 10. CDR3 bases: TGTGCCAGCAGCCTCCGACCGGGACAGGGACCTAACTATGGCTACACCTTC. Its translation is CASSLRPGQGPNYGYTF. Combining the CDR3 with reference TRBV7-3 and TRBJ1-2 gives the whole variable domain GAGVSQTPSNKVTEKGKYVELRCDPISGHTALYWYRQSLGQGPEFLIYFQGTGAADDSGLPNDRFFAVRPEGSVSTLKIQRTERGDSAVYLCASSLRPGQGPNYGYTFGSGTRLTVV.

This clone was detected only once. V is TRBV5-1 and J is TRBJ2-7; TRBD1 is a possible D gene (5 bases). Trimming stripped 0 bases from V and 5 bases from J, with 12 bases between. In germline, CDR1 is SGHRS, CDR2 YFSETQ. There are 14 residues in the CDR3. This CDR3 reads CASSLVTGADEQYF. The CDR3, as DNA: TGCGCCAGCAGCTTGGTAACAGGTGCGGACGAGCAGTACTTC.

The chain couples TRBV9 to TRBJ1-2, with D perhaps TRBD1 (6 bases). V shed 3 bases and J shed 6 bases, with 12 bases lying between them. Germline V lookup: CDR1 SGDLS, CDR2 YYNGEE. The CDR3 spans 13 residues. DNA of the CDR3: TGTGCCAGCAGCGAACAGGGTTTTGATGGCTACACCTTC. Protein sequence: CASSEQGFDGYTF.

V and J are TRBV7-2 and TRBJ2-4; 13 bases align to TRBD2. Per the germline V gene, CDR1 is SGHTA and CDR2 is FQGNSA. This CDR3 has 17 amino acids. With 3 bases clipped from V and 8 bases from J, the junction kept 10 bases outside the gene matches. The CDR3 loop reads CASSLVGTSGAGDIQYF. The CDR3 DNA reads TGTGCCAGCAGCTTGGTCGGGACTAGCGGGGCGGGGGACATTCAGTACTTC.

The chain has TRBV5-6 and TRBJ2-7; 8 nucleotides align to TRBD1. The CDR3 length is 14 residues. J gave up 2 bases and V 4 bases, and 5 bases lay outside the gene matches. Germline CDR1 is SGHDT and CDR2 is YYEEEE. The CDR3 DNA sequence: TGTGCCAGCAGCGACGGACAGGGACCCTACGAGCAGTACTTC. It codes for CASSDGQGPYEQYF. Combining the CDR3 with reference TRBV5-6 and TRBJ2-7 gives the whole variable domain DAGVTQSPTHLIKTRGQQVTLRCSPKSGHDTVSWYQQALGQGPQFIFQYYEEEERQRGNFPDRFSGHQFPNYSSELNVNALLLGDSALYLCASSDGQGPYEQYFGPGTRLTVT.

This chain connects TRBV19 to TRBJ2-7; D is unclear. Trimming took off 4 bases at V and 0 bases at J, with 10 bases between the two ends. CDR3 length equals 14 residues. CDR1 is LNHDA, CDR2 SQIVND, per germline (reference sequence). As DNA, the CDR3 is TGTGCCAGTAGTAACTTTCATCCCTCCTACGAGCAGTACTTC. Protein: CASSNFHPSYEQYF.

This chain connects TRBV25-1 to TRBJ2-5, with D perhaps TRBD2 (5 bases). The CDR3 loop spans 15 amino acids. Between the trimmed V and J ends, which lost 1 base and 4 bases, there was a span of 13 bases. The V gene's germline CDR1 is MGHDK and CDR2 SYGVNS. The CDR3 DNA is TGTGCCAGCAGTGAATGGGGTTCAACTAGAGAGACCCAGTACTTC. Protein: CASSEWGSTRETQYF.

The V and J genes are TRBV27 and TRBJ2-1, with D possibly being TRBD1 (5 bases). Germline CDR1 is MNHEY and CDR2 is SMNVEV (reference sequence). CDR3 length: 12 amino acids. The germline V and J ends were trimmed by 6 bases and 8 bases, with 11 bases remaining between them. CDR3 in DNA: TGTGCCAGCAGGGGCCAGGGCCATGAGCAGTTCTTC. Translating gives CASRGQGHEQFF.

This clone occurred once. The gene calls are TRBV7-2 and TRBJ2-2; 7 nucleotides agree with TRBD2. CDR1 is SGHTA, CDR2 FQGNSA, per germline. Germline trimming cut 5 bases from V and 5 bases from J; bases unmatched to any gene: 5. The CDR3 runs 14 residues. The CDR3 sequence: CASSDRTRTGELFF. The CDR3, as DNA: TGTGCCAGCAGCGATAGGACTAGAACCGGGGAGCTGTTTTTT.

This clone was seen once. The chain recombines TRBV7-2 with TRBJ2-5, with a possible D match to TRBD2 (5 bases). V was shortened by 4 bases and J by 1 base, with 13 bases between the two germline ends. Germline CDR1 is SGHTA and CDR2 is FQGNSA. The CDR3 is 15 amino acids. This CDR3 is CASSSYGLTQETQYF. The CDR3 DNA reads TGTGCCAGCAGCTCCTACGGACTCACCCAAGAGACCCAGTACTTC. Combining the CDR3 with reference TRBV7-2 and TRBJ2-5 gives the whole variable domain GAGVSQSPSNKVTEKGKDVELRCDPISGHTALYWYRQSLGQGLEFLIYFQGNSAPDKSGLPSDRFSAERTGGSVSTLTIQRTQQEDSAVYLCASSSYGLTQETQYFGPGTRLLVL.

In its sample, this clone was seen a few times. The V call is TRBV18, the J call TRBJ1-1; D might be TRBD1 (5 bases). The germline V gene encodes CDR1 KGHSH and CDR2 LQKENI. This CDR3 has 14 amino acids. The V end was cut by 3 bases, the J end by 1 base, with 9 bases between. The DNA for the CDR3 is TGTGCCAGCTCACCGACAGTCTCGAACACTGAAGCTTTCTTT. Its translation is CASSPTVSNTEAFF. Full variable domain (outside the CDR3, taken from reference TRBV18 and TRBJ1-1): NAGVMQNPRHLVRRRGQEARLRCSPMKGHSHVYWYRQLPEEGLKFMVYLQKENIIDESGMPKERFSAEFPKEGPSILRIQQVVRGDSAAYFCASSPTVSNTEAFFGQGTRLTVV.

This clone showed up just a few times. This chain joins TRBV6-5 and TRBJ2-7; 8 bases line up with TRBD1. The CDR3 extends over 15 amino acids. V gave up 5 bases and J gave up 6 bases; unmatched junction bases: 12. Germline V lookup: CDR1 MNHEY, CDR2 SVGAGI. Here the CDR3 reads CASSPRGQEKGEQYF. In DNA form, the CDR3 reads TGTGCCAGCAGTCCACGGGGACAGGAGAAGGGCGAGCAGTACTTC.

V gene TRBV4-3 combines with J gene TRBJ1-2; 7 bases match TRBD1. The CDR3 is 15 amino acids. CDR1 and CDR2 from the germline V gene are LGHNA and YSLEER. J was trimmed by 5 bases and V by 1 base; bases with no gene match: 7. The CDR3 protein is CASSQGVTGSYGYTF. DNA for the CDR3: TGCGCCAGCAGCCAAGGGGTGACAGGGTCATATGGCTACACCTTC.

The J gene is TRBJ1-2, the V gene TRBV11-2, with D possibly matching TRBD1 (6 bases). The CDR3 covers 16 residues. In germline, CDR1 is SGHAT, CDR2 FQNNGV. Trimming cost V 1 base and J 0 bases, with 12 bases left between them. CDR3 amino acids: CASSLVGDISNYGYTF. CDR3 sequence (DNA): TGTGCCAGCAGCTTAGTGGGGGACATCTCTAACTATGGCTACACCTTC.

The rearrangement joins TRBV4-3 to TRBJ2-1, with 7 bases that match TRBD2. V lost 4 bases and J lost 16; bases outside the gene matches: 19. The CDR3 covers 15 residues. CDR1 and CDR2 (germline): LGHNA, YSLEER. The CDR3 reads CASSPTAGGVAGGFF. As DNA, the CDR3 is TGCGCCAGCAGCCCTACCGCGGGTGGGGTAGCGGGTGGTTTCTTC.

The rearrangement links TRBV4-3 to TRBJ2-1, with TRBD1 as a possible D gene (6 bases). Germline V gene sequence: CDR1 LGHNA, CDR2 YSLEER. This CDR3 spans 16 amino acids. Deletions cut 0 bases from V and 1 base from J, with 10 bases between. The CDR3 here is CASSQDLRGSYNEQFF. The CDR3 DNA reads as TGCGCCAGCAGCCAAGATCTTAGGGGGTCCTACAATGAGCAGTTCTTC.

The chain is built from TRBV29-1 and TRBJ1-2; D is unresolved. The CDR3 has 11 amino acids. Trimming left V 4 bases short and J 8 bases short, with 11 bases between. Germline V lookup: CDR1 SQVTM, CDR2 ANQGSEA. The CDR3 loop reads CSVVGSRGYTF. CDR3 coding DNA: TGCAGCGTTGTGGGCTCAAGAGGCTACACCTTC.

J is TRBJ1-1 and V is TRBV5-1, with a tentative D call TRBD1 (6 bases). The CDR3 consists of 13 residues. CDR1 SGHRS and CDR2 YFSETQ come from the germline V gene. The V gene lost 4 bases and the J gene lost 1 base, with 8 bases spanning the gap. CDR3 amino acids: CASSPTGNTEAFF. CDR3 sequence (DNA): TGCGCCAGCAGCCCGACAGGGAACACTGAAGCTTTCTTT. Drawing the rest from reference TRBV5-1 and TRBJ1-1, the complete variable domain is KAGVTQTPRYLIKTRGQQVTLSCSPISGHRSVSWYQQTPGQGLQFLFEYFSETQRNKGNFPGRFSGRQFSNSRSEMNVSTLELGDSALYLCASSPTGNTEAFFGQGTRLTVV.

Only one count was recorded for this clone. Here the CDR3 reads CASSLVGVQGGYTF. The CDR3 DNA reads as TGTGCCAGCAGCTTAGTCGGAGTCCAGGGTGGCTACACCTTC. The rearrangement links TRBV7-8 to TRBJ1-2, with a possible D match to TRBD1 (5 bases). V dropped 1 base and J dropped 7 bases, with 13 bases sitting between them. The CDR3 contains 14 residues. Per germline, CDR1 SGHVS and CDR2 FQNEAQ.

The chain uses TRBV7-2 and TRBJ2-7; D is perhaps TRBD2 (6 bases). The CDR3 spans 15 residues. V was cut by 6 bases and J by 0 bases, with 15 bases left in between. The germline V gene has CDR1 SGHTA and CDR2 FQGNSA. CDR3 loop: CASSLGGFSSYEQYF. DNA of the CDR3: TGTGCCAGCAGTTTGGGGGGATTTTCCTCCTACGAGCAGTACTTC. Supplemented by reference TRBV7-2 and TRBJ2-7, the full variable domain reads GAGVSQSPSNKVTEKGKDVELRCDPISGHTALYWYRQSLGQGLEFLIYFQGNSAPDKSGLPSDRFSAERTGGSVSTLTIQRTQQEDSAVYLCASSLGGFSSYEQYFGPGTRLTVT.

The chain joins TRBV18 to TRBJ2-7; TRBD2 matches 10 bases. Germline CDR1 KGHSH, CDR2 LQKENI. The CDR3 covers 15 residues. J was trimmed by 3 bases and V by 0 bases; bases with no gene match: 2. DNA of the CDR3: TGTGCCAGCTCACCACCGGCTAGCGGGAGCTACGAGCAGTACTTC. Translating gives CASSPPASGSYEQYF.